Listed below are T cell receptor beta chains from one sample, sequenced in a study of T-cell memory formation after mild COVID-19. TCRdb reprocessed the 5' RACE reads via MiXCR and lists one record per CDR3 protein. Of roughly 190,000 distinct CDR3 sequences in the sample, about 11% were seen once. Input material: PBMCs or a T cell subset sorted from them (not recorded which). Source of these receptors: a man younger than 35 who had mild COVID-19 (a few samples of this study predate the infection). Cell type and time point are not known. Each CDR3 is given with its conserved first and last residue. A D gene is named only where the DNA matches it firmly. Clone sizes are given selectively: once, few, many, or a class where the clone is expanded.

>NA|TRBV18|few|TRBJ2-1
CASSWDTNNNEQFF
TGTGCCAGCTCATGGGACACCAACAACAATGAGCAGTTCTTC
>NA|TRBV7-2|many|TRBJ2-1
CASSPQGLLTVSSYNEQFF
TGTGCCAGCAGCCCTCAGGGGCTCCTAACGGTTAGCTCCTACAATGAGCAGTTCTTC
>NA|TRBV2|few|TRBJ1-1
CASRRLSPRAFF
TGTGCCAGCAGGAGACTGAGCCCGAGGGCTTTCTTT
>NA|TRBV3-1|few|TRBJ2-2
CASSQRGLGRPPGELFF
TGTGCCAGCAGCCAAAGAGGGCTTGGTCGTCCTCCCGGGGAGCTGTTTTTT
>NA|TRBV4-1|NA|TRBJ1-2
CASSQVGGGAHGYTF
TGCGCCAGCAGCCAAGTCGGCGGGGGCGCACATGGCTACACCTTC
>NA|TRBV3-1|NA|TRBJ1-3
CASSQVFFFSGNTIYF
TGTGCCAGCAGCCAAGTTTTTTTCTTCTCTGGAAACACCATATATTTT
>NA|TRBV24-1|NA|TRBJ1-5
CATSDSGRGHQPQHF
TGTGCCACCAGTGATTCTGGCAGGGGCCATCAGCCCCAGCATTTT
>TRBD1|TRBV5-4|NA|TRBJ2-7
CASSLSQGVSYEQYF
TGTGCCAGCAGCTTGTCGCAGGGGGTTTCCTACGAGCAGTACTTC
>NA|TRBV20-1|many|TRBJ1-1
CSARIGTRNTEAFF
TGCAGTGCTAGGATCGGGACTAGGAACACTGAAGCTTTCTTT
>NA|TRBV4-3|many|TRBJ2-2
CASSWEGGATTGELFF
TGCGCCAGCAGCTGGGAGGGGGGCGCAACCACCGGGGAGCTGTTTTTT
>TRBD2|TRBV6-2/TRBV6-3|few|TRBJ2-5
CASSPTSGTPNTQYF
TGTGCCAGCAGCCCGACTAGCGGGACCCCAAACACCCAGTACTTC
>TRBD2|TRBV6-6|NA|TRBJ2-7
CASSEPAGATYEQYF
TGTGCCAGCAGTGAACCAGCGGGGGCGACCTACGAGCAGTACTTC
>TRBD1|TRBV7-9|many|TRBJ2-2
CASSPIFGRGLGTGELFF
TGTGCCAGCAGCCCCATCTTTGGCAGGGGGCTAGGCACCGGGGAGCTGTTTTTT
>NA|TRBV6-2/TRBV6-3|NA|TRBJ1-2
CACSPSGYGYTF
TGTGCCTGCAGTCCGTCGGGCTATGGCTACACCTTC
>TRBD2|TRBV20-1|NA|TRBJ2-5
CSAPRTSGKETQYF
TGCAGTGCACCTCGGACTAGCGGGAAAGAGACCCAGTACTTC
>NA|TRBV4-1|few|TRBJ1-5
CASSHSMRNQPQHF
TGCGCCAGCAGCCACTCCATGCGAAATCAGCCCCAGCATTTT
>TRBD2|TRBV6-2/TRBV6-3|few|TRBJ2-3
CASSRLAGHPYF
TGTGCCAGCAGCCGACTAGCGGGGCACCCCTATTTT
>NA|TRBV9|few|TRBJ2-2
CASSASKNTGELFF
TGTGCCAGCAGCGCCAGTAAAAACACCGGGGAGCTGTTTTTT
>NA|TRBV4-3|few|TRBJ2-2
CASSQDWRSNTGELFF
TGCGCCAGCAGCCAAGATTGGAGATCGAACACCGGGGAGCTGTTTTTT